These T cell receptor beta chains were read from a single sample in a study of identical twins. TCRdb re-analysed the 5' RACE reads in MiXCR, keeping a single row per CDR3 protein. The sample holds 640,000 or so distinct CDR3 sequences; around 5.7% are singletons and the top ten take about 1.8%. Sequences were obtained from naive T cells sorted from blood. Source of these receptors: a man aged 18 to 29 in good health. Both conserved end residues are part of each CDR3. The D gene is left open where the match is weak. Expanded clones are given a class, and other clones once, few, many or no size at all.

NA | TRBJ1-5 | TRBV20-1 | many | TGCAGTGCTACGAGGGGCAATCAGCCCCAGCATTTT | CSATRGNQPQHF
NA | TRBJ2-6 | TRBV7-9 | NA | TGTGCCAGCAGCTTATTAGGGAACGGGGCCAACGTCCTGACTTTC | CASSLLGNGANVLTF
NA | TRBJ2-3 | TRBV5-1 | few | TGCGCCAGCAGCTACCTGGCTAGCAGCACAGATACGCAGTATTTT | CASSYLASSTDTQYF
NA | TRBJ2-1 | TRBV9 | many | TGTGCCAGCAGCGTAGAGATTTGGCGACCCGGGACCTGGAGCTCCTACAATGAGCAGTTCTTC | CASSVEIWRPGTWSSYNEQFF
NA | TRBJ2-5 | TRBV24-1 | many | TGTGCCACCAGTGTAGGGGGGCTAGAGACCCAGTACTTC | CATSVGGLETQYF
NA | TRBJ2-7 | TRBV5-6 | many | TGTGCCAGCACCAATTGGGGTGAGGGGACCTACGAGCAGTACTTC | CASTNWGEGTYEQYF
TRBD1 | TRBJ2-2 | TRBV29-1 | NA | TGCAGCGTTGATTTGGGACAGGGTGTCTCCGGGGAGCTGTTTTTT | CSVDLGQGVSGELFF
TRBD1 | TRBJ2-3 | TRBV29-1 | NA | TGCAGCGTTGCGGGTGGGGTAAGACAGGGAATGTATTTT | CSVAGGVRQGMYF
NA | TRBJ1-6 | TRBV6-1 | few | TGTGCCAGCAGTGGGCAGCCCTATAATTCACCCCTCCACTTT | CASSGQPYNSPLHF
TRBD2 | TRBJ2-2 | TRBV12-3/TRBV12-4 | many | TGTGCCAGCAGTTTTGTGGGAGGGGCGACCGGGGAGCTGTTTTTT | CASSFVGGATGELFF
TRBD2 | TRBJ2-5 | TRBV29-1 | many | TGCAGCGTTGTGATAGCGGGGGAGACCCAGTACTTC | CSVVIAGETQYF
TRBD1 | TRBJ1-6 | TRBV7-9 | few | TGTGCCAGCAGAGATGGACAGGGCCTGTCACCCCTCCACTTT | CASRDGQGLSPLHF
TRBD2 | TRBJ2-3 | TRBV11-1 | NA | TGTGCCAGCAGCTCCCTCATGTCGGGACTAGCGGGAGACGGCACAGATACGCAGTATTTT | CASSSLMSGLAGDGTDTQYF
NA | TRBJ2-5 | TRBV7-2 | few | TGTGCCAGCAGCTTTGGACGGAGAACACAAGAGACCCAGTACTTC | CASSFGRRTQETQYF
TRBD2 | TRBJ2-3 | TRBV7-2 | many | TGTGCCAGCCGAATGGCTAGCGGGAGGGCTCGCACAGATACGCAGTATTTT | CASRMASGRARTDTQYF
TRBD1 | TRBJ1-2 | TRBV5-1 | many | TGCGCCAGCAGCCGGACAGGGGGCGACTATGGCTACACCTTC | CASSRTGGDYGYTF
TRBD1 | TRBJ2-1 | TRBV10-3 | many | TGTGCCATCAGTGACAGGGGGCACGTCTACAATGAGCAGTTCTTC | CAISDRGHVYNEQFF
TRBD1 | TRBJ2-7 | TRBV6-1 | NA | TGTGCCAGCAGGGAAGGACAGGGGGCCACCTACGAGCAGTACTTC | CASREGQGATYEQYF
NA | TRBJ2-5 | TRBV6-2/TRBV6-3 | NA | TGTGCCAGCATCCCCGGGAGCGAAGAGACCCAGTACTTC | CASIPGSEETQYF
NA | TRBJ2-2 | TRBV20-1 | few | TGCAGTGCTAGAGATAGAAGGGGTATGAACACCGGGGAGCTGTTTTTT | CSARDRRGMNTGELFF
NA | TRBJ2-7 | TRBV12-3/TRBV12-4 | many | TGTGCCAGCAGTTTACTAGGACCTCCCTACGAGCAGTACTTC | CASSLLGPPYEQYF
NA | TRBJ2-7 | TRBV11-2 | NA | TGTGCCAGCAGGGGTCTGGAGAGGGACGAGCAGTACTTC | CASRGLERDEQYF
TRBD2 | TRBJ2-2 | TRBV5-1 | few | TGCGCCAGCAGCTGGGGACTAGCGGCTAACACCGGGGAGCTGTTTTTT | CASSWGLAANTGELFF
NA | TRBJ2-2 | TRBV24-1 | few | TGTGCCACCAGGGAAGCAGGTCCCACCGGGGAGCTGTTTTTT | CATREAGPTGELFF
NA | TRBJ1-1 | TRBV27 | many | TGTGCCAGCAGTTCCCAGACCTTTGGGAACATGAACACTGAAGCTTTCTTT | CASSSQTFGNMNTEAFF
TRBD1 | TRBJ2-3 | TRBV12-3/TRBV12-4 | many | TGTGCCAGCAGCCGAGGGACAGGGGGTAGGATAGATACGCAGTATTTT | CASSRGTGGRIDTQYF
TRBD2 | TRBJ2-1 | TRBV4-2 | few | TGTGCCAGCGCGGCAGCGGGAGTGGGCAATGAGCAGTTCTTC | CASAAAGVGNEQFF
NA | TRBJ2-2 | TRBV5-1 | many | TGCGCCAGCAGCTTGGGCGAGACTAGGAACACCGGGGAGCTGTTTTTT | CASSLGETRNTGELFF
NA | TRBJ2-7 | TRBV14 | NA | TGTGCCAGCAGCCCCGGACGGCGCGAGCAGTACTTC | CASSPGRREQYF
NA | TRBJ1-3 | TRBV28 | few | TGTGCCAGCAGCCTATTCCCACTCTCTGGAAACACCATATATTTT | CASSLFPLSGNTIYF
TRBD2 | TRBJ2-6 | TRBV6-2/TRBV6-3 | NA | TGTGCCAGCAGTTACTCTAGCGGGAGGGCCCGGAGTGGGGCCAACGTCCTGACTTTC | CASSYSSGRARSGANVLTF
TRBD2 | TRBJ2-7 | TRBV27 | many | TGTGCCAGCAGTACTCCTCTGATAGCGGGATTCAAGCAGTACTTC | CASSTPLIAGFKQYF
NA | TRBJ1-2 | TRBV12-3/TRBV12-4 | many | TGTGCCAGCAGTTTGAAGGTTAACTATGGCTACACCTTC | CASSLKVNYGYTF
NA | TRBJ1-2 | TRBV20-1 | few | TGCAGCGCACAGGTGCCTGGGCGCGATGGCTACACCTTC | CSAQVPGRDGYTF
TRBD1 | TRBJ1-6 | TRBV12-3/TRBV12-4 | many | TGTGCCAGCAGTTTAGAGGACAGGGCTTCACCCCTCCACTTT | CASSLEDRASPLHF
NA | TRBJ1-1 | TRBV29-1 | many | TGCAGCGTTGAGCGGGGTGGTACTGAAGCTTTCTTT | CSVERGGTEAFF
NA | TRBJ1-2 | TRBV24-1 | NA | TGTGCCACCTCCCCGGGGCCTAACTATGGCTACACCTTC | CATSPGPNYGYTF
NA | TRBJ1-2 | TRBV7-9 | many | TGTGCCAGCAGCTTAGGGGCTGATGGCTATGGCTACACCTTC | CASSLGADGYGYTF
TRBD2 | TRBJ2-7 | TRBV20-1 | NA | TGCAGTGCAGCACCGGGGTTACTAGCGACCTCCTACGAGCAGTACTTC | CSAAPGLLATSYEQYF
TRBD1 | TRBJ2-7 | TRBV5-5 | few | TGTGCCAGCTGTGAACAGGGGGCCTACGAGCAGTACTTC | CASCEQGAYEQYF
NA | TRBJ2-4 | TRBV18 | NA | TGTGCCAGCTCCCGGTTAGAGGGGCAAAACATTCAGTACTTC | CASSRLEGQNIQYF
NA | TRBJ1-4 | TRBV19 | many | TGTGCCAGTAGTATCCTACAGGGAACGACTAATGAAAAACTGTTTTTT | CASSILQGTTNEKLFF
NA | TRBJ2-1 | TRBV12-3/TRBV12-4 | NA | TGTGCCAGCAGTTTAGTGCCAGGGAAAGTAAGTGAGCAGTTCTTC | CASSLVPGKVSEQFF
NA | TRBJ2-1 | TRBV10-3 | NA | TGTGCCATCAGTGAGCACGGGGGAGACAATGAGCAGTTCTTC | CAISEHGGDNEQFF
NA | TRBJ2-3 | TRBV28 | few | TGTGCCAGCAGTCCCCCGGGACTTCGAACGCAGTATTTT | CASSPPGLRTQYF
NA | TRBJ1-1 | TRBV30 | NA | TGTGCCTGGAGTAAGGGCAGAGTCGAAGCTTTCTTT | CAWSKGRVEAFF
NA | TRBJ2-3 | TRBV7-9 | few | TGTGCCAGCGCCGCCCCCCAGGGGATACCTAGCACAGATACGCAGTATTTT | CASAAPQGIPSTDTQYF
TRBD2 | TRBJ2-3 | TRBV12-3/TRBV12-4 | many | TGTGCCAGCAGTTTAGCGGGAGGGGCAGATACGCAGTATTTT | CASSLAGGADTQYF
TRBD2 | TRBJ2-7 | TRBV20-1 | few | TGCAGTGCTAGCGGGACTAACTCTTTCTCCGAGCAGTACTTC | CSASGTNSFSEQYF
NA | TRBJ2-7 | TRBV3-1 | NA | TGTGCCAGCAGCCCGGACGCCGACAGCCCCAAAGGTTTCTTTGAGCAGTACTTC | CASSPDADSPKGFFEQYF
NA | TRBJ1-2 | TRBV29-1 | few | TGCAGCGCCATACAGGGAGGAGGGTATGGCTACACCTTC | CSAIQGGGYGYTF
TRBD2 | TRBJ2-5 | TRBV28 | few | TGTGCCAGCAGCCTCCGGGGGGGCCGGGAGACCCAGTACTTC | CASSLRGGRETQYF
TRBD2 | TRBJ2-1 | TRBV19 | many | TGTGCCAGTAGCTCCCCCGCGGGACTAGCGGACAATGAGCAGTTCTTC | CASSSPAGLADNEQFF
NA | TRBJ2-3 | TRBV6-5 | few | TGTGCCAGCAGTTATGGGGAGACCAGGCCAGATACGCAGTATTTT | CASSYGETRPDTQYF
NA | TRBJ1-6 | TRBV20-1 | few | TGCAGTGCTAGGCTGAGGAGAGAACCCTATAATTCACCCCTCCACTTT | CSARLRREPYNSPLHF
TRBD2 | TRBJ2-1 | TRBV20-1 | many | TGCAGTGCTAGGGGACTAGTAAACTCCTACAATGAGCAGTTCTTC | CSARGLVNSYNEQFF
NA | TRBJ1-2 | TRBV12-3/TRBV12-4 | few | TGTGCCAGCCACGGTCCGGGAGGCTACACCTTC | CASHGPGGYTF
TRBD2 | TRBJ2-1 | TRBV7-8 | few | TGTGCCAGCAGCTCCGGGCAGCGGGAGGAAGGGGCCCAGTTCTTC | CASSSGQREEGAQFF
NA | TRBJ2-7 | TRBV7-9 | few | TGTGCCAGCAGCTTAGGCGGCCAGGGTTTCTACGAGCAGTACTTC | CASSLGGQGFYEQYF